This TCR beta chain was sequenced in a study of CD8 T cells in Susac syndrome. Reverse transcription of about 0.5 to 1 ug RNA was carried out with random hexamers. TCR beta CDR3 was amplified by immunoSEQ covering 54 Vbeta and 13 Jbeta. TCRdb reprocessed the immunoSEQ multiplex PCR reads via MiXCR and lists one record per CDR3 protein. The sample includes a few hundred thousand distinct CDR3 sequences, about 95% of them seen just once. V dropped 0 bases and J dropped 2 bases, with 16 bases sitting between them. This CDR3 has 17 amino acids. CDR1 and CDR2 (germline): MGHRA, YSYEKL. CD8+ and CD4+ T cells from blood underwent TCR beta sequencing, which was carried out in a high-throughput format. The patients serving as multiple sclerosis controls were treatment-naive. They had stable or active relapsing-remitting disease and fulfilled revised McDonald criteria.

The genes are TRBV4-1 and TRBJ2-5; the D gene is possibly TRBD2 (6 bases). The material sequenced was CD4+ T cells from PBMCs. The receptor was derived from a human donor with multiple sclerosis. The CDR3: CASSQDVPGVLQETQYF. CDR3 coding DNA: TGCGCCAGCAGCCAAGATGTGCCGGGAGTTCTGCAAGAGACCCAGTACTTC.